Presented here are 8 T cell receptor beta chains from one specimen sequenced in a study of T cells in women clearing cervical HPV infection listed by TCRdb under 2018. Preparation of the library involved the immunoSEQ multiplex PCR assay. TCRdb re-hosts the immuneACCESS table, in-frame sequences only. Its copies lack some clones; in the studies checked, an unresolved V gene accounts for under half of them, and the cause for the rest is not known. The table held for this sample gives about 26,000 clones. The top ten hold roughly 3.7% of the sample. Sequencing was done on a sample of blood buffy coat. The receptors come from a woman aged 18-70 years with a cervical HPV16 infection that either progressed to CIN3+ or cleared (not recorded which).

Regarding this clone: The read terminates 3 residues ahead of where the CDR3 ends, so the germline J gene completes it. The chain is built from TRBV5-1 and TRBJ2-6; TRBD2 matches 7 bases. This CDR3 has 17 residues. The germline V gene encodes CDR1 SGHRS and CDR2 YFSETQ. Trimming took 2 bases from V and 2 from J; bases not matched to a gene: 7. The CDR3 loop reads CASSLPLGGTGANVLTF. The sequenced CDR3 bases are TGCGCCAGCAGCTTACCCCTCGGGGGGACTGGGGCCAACGTC.

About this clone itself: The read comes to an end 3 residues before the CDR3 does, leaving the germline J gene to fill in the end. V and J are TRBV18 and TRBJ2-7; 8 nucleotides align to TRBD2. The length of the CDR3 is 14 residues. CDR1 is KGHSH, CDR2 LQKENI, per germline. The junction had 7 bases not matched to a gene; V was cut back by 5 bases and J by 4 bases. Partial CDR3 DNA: TGTGCCAGCTCAGCCGACGCGGGGGGATACGAG. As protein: CASSADAGGYE. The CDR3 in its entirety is CASSADAGGYEQYF.

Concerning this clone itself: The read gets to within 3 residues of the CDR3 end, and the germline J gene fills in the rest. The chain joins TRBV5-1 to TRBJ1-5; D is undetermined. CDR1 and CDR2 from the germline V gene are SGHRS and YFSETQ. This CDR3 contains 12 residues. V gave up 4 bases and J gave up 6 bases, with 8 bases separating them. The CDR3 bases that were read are TGCGCCAGCAGCGAGGGTAGTCAGCCC. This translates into CASSEGSQP. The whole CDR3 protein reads CASSEGSQPQHF.

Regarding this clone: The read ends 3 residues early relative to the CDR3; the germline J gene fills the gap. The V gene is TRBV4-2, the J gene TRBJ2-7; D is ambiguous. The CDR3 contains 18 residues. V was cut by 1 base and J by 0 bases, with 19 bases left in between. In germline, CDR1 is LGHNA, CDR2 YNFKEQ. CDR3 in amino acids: CASSQVLNIRSLSYEQYF. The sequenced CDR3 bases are TGTGCCAGCAGCCAAGTACTCAATATCCGTTCGCTCTCCTACGAG.

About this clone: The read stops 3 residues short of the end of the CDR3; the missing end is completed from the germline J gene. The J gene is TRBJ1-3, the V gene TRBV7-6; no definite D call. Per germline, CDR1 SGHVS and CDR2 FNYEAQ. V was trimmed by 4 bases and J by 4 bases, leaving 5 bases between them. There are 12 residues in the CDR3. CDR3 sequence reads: CASSSRGNTIYF. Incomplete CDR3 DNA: TGTGCCAGCAGCTCCCGGGGAAACACC.

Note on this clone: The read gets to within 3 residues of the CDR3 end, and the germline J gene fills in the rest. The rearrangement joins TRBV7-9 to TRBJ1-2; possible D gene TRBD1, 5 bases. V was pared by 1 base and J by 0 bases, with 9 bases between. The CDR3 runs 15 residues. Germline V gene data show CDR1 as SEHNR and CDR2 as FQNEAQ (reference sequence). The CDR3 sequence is CASSLGDSANYGYTF. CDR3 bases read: TGTGCCAGCAGCTTAGGGGACTCAGCTAACTATGGC. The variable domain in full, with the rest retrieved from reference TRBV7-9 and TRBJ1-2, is DTGVSQNPRHKITKRGQNVTFRCDPISEHNRLYWYRQTLGQGPEFLTYFQNEAQLEKSRLLSDRFSAERPKGSFSTLEIQRTEQGDSAMYLCASSLGDSANYGYTFGSGTRLTVV.

This CDR3 reads CATSDLRTSGETQYF. CDR3 DNA (partial): TGTGCCACCAGTGATTTGCGGACTAGCGGAGAGACC. The rearrangement joins TRBV24-1 to TRBJ2-5; TRBD2 matches 10 bases. The read comes to an end 3 residues before the CDR3 does, leaving the germline J gene to fill in the end. Germline CDR1 is KGHDR and CDR2 is SFDVKD. Trimming at V came to 0 bases and at J to 4 bases, leaving 1 base not matched to a gene. The CDR3 sequence is 15 residues long.

The DNA read from the CDR3 is TGTGCCAGCAGCAATTGGGGGGGGGCAGAGACC. This encodes CASSNWGGAET. The full CDR3 protein is CASSNWGGAETQYF. The V and J genes are TRBV6-2 or TRBV6-3 and TRBJ2-5; maybe TRBD2 (7 bases). The read ends 3 residues early relative to the CDR3; the germline J gene fills the gap. The CDR3 loop spans 14 amino acids. Per germline, CDR1 MNHEY and CDR2 SVGEGT. Trimming pared 6 bases from V and 4 bases from J, leaving 15 bases between.